This note documents a single T cell receptor beta chain sequence. Its target is not known. TCR beta CDR3 regions were amplified from RNA. HTBI primers were used for first-round RT-PCR of the TCR CDR3. TCRdb ran MiXCR on the multiplex PCR reads and lists one entry per CDR3 protein. The data contain some 550,000 distinct CDR3 sequences, approximately 16% of them singletons. V was pared by 4 bases and J by 2 bases, with 11 bases of the junction left unmatched. Germline-derived CDR1 and CDR2 are SGHRS and YFSETQ. The CDR3 is made up of 16 amino acids. This sample was taken from a study of T cells in Graves' hyperthyroidism and ophthalmopathy. Study-wide context: It was at initial diagnosis, before any treatment, that peripheral blood was collected. Regarding the study as a whole: Ophthalmopathy stood apart from stable hyperthyroidism in a 13 V-J model.

Ophthalmopathy cases scored 3 or more on the Clinical Activity Score and 4 or more on NOSPECS grade, with duration below 3 months. The clonotype was recovered from a woman aged 40 to 50 with Graves' ophthalmopathy. The genes are TRBV5-1 and TRBJ2-7; TRBD1 matches at 8 bases. Sequenced: blood. In DNA, the CDR3 is TGCGCCAGCAGCGCTTCGTTCCAGGGGGCGGCCTACGAGCAGTACTTC. Encoded protein: CASSASFQGAAYEQYF.